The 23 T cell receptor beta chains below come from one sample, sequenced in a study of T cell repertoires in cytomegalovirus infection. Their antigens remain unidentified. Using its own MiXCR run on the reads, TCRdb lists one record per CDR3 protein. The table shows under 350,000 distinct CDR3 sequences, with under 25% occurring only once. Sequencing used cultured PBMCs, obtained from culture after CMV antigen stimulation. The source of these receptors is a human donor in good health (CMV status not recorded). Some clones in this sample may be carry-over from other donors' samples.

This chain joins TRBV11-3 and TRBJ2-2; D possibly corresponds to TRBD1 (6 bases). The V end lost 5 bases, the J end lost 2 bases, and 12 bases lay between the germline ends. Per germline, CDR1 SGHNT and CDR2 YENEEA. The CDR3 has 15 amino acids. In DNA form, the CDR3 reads TGTGCCAGCAGCGCATCGGACAGTAACACCGGGGAGCTGTTTTTT. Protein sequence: CASSASDSNTGELFF.

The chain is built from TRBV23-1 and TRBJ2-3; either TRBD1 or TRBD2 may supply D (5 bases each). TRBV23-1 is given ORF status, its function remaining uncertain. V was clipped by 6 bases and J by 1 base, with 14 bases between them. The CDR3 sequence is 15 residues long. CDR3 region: CASRPAGAGTDTQYF. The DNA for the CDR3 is TGCGCCAGCAGACCTGCCGGGGCGGGCACAGATACGCAGTATTTT.

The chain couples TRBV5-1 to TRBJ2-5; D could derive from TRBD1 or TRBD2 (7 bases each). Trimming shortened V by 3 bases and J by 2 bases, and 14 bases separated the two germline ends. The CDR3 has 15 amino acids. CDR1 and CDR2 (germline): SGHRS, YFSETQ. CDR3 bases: TGCGCCAGCAGCTCCCAGGGGGGGGGTCAAGAGACCCAGTACTTC. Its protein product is CASSSQGGGQETQYF. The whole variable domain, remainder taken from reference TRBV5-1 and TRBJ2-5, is KAGVTQTPRYLIKTRGQQVTLSCSPISGHRSVSWYQQTPGQGLQFLFEYFSETQRNKGNFPGRFSGRQFSNSRSEMNVSTLELGDSALYLCASSSQGGGQETQYFGPGTRLLVL.

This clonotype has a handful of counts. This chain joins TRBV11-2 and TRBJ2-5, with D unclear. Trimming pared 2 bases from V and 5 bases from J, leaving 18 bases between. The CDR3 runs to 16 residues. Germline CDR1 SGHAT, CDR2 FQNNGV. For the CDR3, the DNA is TGTGCCAGCAGCTTACGCCGGGCAAGGGTGGCGGAGACCCAGTACTTC. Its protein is CASSLRRARVAETQYF.

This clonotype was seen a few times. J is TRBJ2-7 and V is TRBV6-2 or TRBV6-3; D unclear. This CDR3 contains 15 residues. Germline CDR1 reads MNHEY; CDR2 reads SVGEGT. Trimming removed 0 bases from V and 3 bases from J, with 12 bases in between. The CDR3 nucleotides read TGTGCCAGCAGTTACTCAGGCACGCCAAACTACGAGCAGTACGTC. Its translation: CASSYSGTPNYEQYV.

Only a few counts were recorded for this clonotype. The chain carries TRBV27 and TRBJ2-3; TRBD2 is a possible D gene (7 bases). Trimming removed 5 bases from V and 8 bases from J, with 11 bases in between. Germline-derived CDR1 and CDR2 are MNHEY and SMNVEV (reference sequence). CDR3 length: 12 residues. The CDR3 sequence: CASSRGAGTQYF. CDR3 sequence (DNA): TGTGCCAGCAGTCGGGGGGCGGGTACGCAGTATTTT.

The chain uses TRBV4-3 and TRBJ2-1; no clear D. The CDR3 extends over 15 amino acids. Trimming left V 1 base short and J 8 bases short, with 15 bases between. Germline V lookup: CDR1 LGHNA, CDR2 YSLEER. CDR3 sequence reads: CASSQGAAPAHEQFF. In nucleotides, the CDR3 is TGCGCCAGCAGCCAAGGGGCAGCGCCGGCGCATGAGCAGTTCTTC.

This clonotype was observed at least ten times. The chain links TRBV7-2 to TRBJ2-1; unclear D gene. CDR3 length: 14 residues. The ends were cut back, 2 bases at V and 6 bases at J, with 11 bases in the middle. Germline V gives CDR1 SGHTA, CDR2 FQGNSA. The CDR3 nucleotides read TGTGCCAGCAGCTTATCAGTCAGGAGCAATGAGCAGTTCTTC. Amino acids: CASSLSVRSNEQFF.

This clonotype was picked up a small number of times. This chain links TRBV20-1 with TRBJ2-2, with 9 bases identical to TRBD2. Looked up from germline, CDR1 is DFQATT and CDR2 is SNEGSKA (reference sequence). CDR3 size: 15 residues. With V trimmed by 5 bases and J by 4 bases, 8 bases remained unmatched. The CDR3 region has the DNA TGCAGTGCTTCCGCGGGGGGGGCTCGCACCGGGGAGCTGTTTTTT. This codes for CSASAGGARTGELFF.

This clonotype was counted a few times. The CDR3: CSVEKDSPYEQYF. The CDR3 nucleotides read TGCAGCGTTGAGAAGGACAGCCCCTACGAGCAGTACTTC. J is TRBJ2-7 and V is TRBV29-1, with D maybe TRBD1 (6 bases). Germline CDR1 and CDR2: SQVTM and ANQGSEA. This CDR3 region has 13 residues. The V end lost 3 bases, the J end lost 2 bases, and 11 bases lay between the germline ends.

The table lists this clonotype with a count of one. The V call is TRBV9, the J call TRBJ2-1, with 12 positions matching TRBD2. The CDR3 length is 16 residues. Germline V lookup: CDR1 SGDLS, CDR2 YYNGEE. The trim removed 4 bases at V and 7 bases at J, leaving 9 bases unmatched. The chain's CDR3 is CASSPRASGRENEQFF. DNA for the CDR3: TGTGCCAGCAGCCCCCGGGCTAGCGGGAGGGAAAATGAGCAGTTCTTC.

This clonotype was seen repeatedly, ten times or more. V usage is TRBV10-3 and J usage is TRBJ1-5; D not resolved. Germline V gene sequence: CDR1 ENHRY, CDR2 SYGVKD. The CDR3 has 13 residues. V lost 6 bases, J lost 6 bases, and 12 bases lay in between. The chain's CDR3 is CAISDDTGQPQHF. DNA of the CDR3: TGTGCCATCAGCGATGACACCGGTCAGCCCCAGCATTTT.

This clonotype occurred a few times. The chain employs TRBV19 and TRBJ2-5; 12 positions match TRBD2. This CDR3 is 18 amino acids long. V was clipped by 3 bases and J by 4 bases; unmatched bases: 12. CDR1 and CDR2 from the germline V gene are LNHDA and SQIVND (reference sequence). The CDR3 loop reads CASSISLAGGLGGETQYF. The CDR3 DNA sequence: TGTGCCAGTAGTATTTCGCTAGCGGGAGGGCTGGGGGGAGAGACCCAGTACTTC. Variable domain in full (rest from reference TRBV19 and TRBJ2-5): DGGITQSPKYLFRKEGQNVTLSCEQNLNHDAMYWYRQDPGQGLRLIYYSQIVNDFQKGDIAEGYSVSREKKESFPLTVTSAQKNPTAFYLCASSISLAGGLGGETQYFGPGTRLLVL.

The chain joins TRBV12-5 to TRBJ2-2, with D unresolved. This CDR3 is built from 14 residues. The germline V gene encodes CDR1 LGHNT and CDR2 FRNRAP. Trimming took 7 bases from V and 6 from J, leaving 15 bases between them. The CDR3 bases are TGTGCTAGTGCCCCGGAAGGTGGAGCCGGGGAGCTGTTTTTT. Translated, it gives CASAPEGGAGELFF.

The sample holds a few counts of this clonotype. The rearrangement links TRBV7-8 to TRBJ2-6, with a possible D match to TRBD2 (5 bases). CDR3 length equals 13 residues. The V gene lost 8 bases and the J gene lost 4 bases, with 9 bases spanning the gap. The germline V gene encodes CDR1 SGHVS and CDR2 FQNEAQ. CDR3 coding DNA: TGTGCCAGCGGCCGGAGGGGGGCCAACGTCCTGACTTTC. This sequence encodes CASGRRGANVLTF. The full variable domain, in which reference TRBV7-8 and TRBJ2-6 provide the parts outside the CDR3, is GAGVSQSPRYKVAKRGQDVALRCDPISGHVSLFWYQQALGQGPEFLTYFQNEAQLDKSGLPSDRFFAERPEGSVSTLKIQRTQQEDSAVYLCASGRRGANVLTFGAGSRLTVL.

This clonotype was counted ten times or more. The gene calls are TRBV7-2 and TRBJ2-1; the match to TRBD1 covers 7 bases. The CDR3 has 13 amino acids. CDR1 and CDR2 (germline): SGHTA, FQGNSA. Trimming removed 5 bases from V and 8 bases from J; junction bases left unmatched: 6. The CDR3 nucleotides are TGTGCCAGCAGCCCGGACAGGAGTCATGAGCAGTTCTTC. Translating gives CASSPDRSHEQFF.

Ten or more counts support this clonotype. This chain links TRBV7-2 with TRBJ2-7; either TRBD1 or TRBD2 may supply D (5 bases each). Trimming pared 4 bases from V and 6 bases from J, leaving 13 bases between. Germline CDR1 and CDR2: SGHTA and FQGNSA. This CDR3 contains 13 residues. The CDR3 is CASSWDGLGEQYF. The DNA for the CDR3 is TGTGCCAGCAGCTGGGACGGACTCGGCGAGCAGTACTTC.

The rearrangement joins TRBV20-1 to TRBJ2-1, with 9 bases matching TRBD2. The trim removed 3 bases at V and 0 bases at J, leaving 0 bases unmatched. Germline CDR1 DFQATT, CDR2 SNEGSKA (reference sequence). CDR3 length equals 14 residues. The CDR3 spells CSARREGSYNEQFF. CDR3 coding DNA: TGCAGTGCTAGGCGGGAGGGCTCCTACAATGAGCAGTTCTTC.

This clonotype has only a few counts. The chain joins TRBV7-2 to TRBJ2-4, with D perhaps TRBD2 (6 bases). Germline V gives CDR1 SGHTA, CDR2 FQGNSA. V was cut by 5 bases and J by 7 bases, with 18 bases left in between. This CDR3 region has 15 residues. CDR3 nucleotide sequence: TGTGCCAGCAGCGCAAGGGACGGGGGTTCGAACATTCAGTACTTC. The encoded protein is CASSARDGGSNIQYF. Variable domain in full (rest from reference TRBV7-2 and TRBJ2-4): GAGVSQSPSNKVTEKGKDVELRCDPISGHTALYWYRQSLGQGLEFLIYFQGNSAPDKSGLPSDRFSAERTGGSVSTLTIQRTQQEDSAVYLCASSARDGGSNIQYFGAGTRLSVL.

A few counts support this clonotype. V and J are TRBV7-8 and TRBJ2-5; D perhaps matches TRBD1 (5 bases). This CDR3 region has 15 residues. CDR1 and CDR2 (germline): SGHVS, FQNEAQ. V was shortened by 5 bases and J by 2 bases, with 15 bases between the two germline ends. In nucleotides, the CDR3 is TGTGCCAGCAGCCCCCTGACAGCAGGGCAAGAGACCCAGTACTTC. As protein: CASSPLTAGQETQYF.

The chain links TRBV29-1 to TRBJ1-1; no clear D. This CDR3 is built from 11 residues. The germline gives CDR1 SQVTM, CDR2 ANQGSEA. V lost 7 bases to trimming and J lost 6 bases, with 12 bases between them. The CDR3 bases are TGCAGCGCTGTGGATGTCGCTGAAGCTTTCTTT. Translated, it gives CSAVDVAEAFF.

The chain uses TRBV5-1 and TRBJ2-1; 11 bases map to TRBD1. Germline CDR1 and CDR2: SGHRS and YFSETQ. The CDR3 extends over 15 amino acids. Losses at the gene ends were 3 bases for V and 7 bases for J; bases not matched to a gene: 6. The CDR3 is CASSYGTGGPNEQFF. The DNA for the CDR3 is TGCGCCAGCAGCTATGGGACAGGGGGACCGAATGAGCAGTTCTTC.

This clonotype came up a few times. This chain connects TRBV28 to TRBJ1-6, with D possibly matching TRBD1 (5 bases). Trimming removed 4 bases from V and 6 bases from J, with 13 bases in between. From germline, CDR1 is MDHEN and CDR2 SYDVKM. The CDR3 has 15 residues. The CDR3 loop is CASSSGMGGNSPLHF. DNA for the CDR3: TGTGCCAGCAGTTCAGGCATGGGGGGTAATTCACCCCTCCACTTT.